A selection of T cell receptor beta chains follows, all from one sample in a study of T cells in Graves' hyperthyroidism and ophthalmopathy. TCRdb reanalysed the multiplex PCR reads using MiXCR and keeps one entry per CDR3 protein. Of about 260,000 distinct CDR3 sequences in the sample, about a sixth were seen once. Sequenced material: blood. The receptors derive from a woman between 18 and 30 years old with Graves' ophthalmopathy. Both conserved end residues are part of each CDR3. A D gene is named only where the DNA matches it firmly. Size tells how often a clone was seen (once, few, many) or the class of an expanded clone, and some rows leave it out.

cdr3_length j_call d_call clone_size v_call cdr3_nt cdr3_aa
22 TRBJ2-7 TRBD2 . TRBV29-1 TGCAGCGTCTCCTACCCCGGGACTAGCGGGAGGGATCCGGTAAGGGCCACCACCGAGCAGTACTTC CSVSYPGTSGRDPVRATTEQYF
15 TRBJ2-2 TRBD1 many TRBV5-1 TGCGCCAGCAGCCGGGACAGGGGCGCGGCCGGGGAGCTGTTTTTT CASSRDRGAAGELFF
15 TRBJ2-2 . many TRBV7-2 TGTGCCAGCAGGCTGTGGACGGCGAACACCGGGGAGCTGTTTTTT CASRLWTANTGELFF
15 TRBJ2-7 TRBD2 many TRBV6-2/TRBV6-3 TGTGCCAGCAGTTGGAGGGAGGGCCGTTTCTACGAGCAGTACTTC CASSWREGRFYEQYF
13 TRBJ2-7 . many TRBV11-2 TGTGCCAGCAGCTTTGACGGCCCCTACGAGCAGTACTTC CASSFDGPYEQYF
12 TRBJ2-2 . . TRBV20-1 TGCAGTGCTAGCACGAACACCGGGGAGCTGTTTTTT CSASTNTGELFF
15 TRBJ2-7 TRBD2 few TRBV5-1 TGCGCCAGCAGCACACTAGCGGGGGGCTCCTACGAGCAGTACTTC CASSTLAGGSYEQYF
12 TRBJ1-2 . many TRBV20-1 TGCAGTGCTACCCGAAGTGGGTATGGCTACACCTTC CSATRSGYGYTF
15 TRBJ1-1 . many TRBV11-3 TGTGCCAGCAGCTTGCAGAATTCTGTGAACACTGAAGCTTTCTTT CASSLQNSVNTEAFF
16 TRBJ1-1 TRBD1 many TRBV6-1 TGTGCCAGCAGTTACGCCCGCCAGGGGGCTGGCACTGAAGCTTTCTTT CASSYARQGAGTEAFF
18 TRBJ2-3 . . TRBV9 TGTGCCAGCAGCGTAGCTCCACGGTCAGGGGAGTTGGGAGATACGCAGTATTTT CASSVAPRSGELGDTQYF
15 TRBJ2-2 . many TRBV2 TGTGCCAGCAGTGAGGAGGGGTACCTCACCGGGGAGCTGTTTTTT CASSEEGYLTGELFF
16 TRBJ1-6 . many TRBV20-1 TGCAGTGCTAGAGGAATTAGGGGATCCTATAATTCACCCCTCCACTTT CSARGIRGSYNSPLHF
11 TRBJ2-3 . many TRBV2 TGTGCCAGCAGTGAGGAAAATACGCAGTATTTT CASSEENTQYF
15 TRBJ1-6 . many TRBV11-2 TGTGCCAGCAGGCCAATTAGAGGATTGGATTCACCCCTCCACTTT CASRPIRGLDSPLHF
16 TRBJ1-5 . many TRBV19 TGTGCCAGTAGTGCATTGACAGCGGGGGCCAATCAGCCCCAGCATTTT CASSALTAGANQPQHF
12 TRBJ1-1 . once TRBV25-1 TGTGCCAGCAGCCAAGACGTTCCAGAAGCTTTCTTT CASSQDVPEAFF
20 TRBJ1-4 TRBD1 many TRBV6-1 TGTGCCAGCAGGAAGAGATCGGGACAGGGCGGATCTGGGCCTAATGAAAAACTGTTTTTT CASRKRSGQGGSGPNEKLFF
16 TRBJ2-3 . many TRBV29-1 TGCAGCGTTGAAGATCGTCTACGGGGGTCCCCAGATACGCAGTATTTT CSVEDRLRGSPDTQYF
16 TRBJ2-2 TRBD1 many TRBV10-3 TGTGCCATCAGTCCCAAGACAGGGCCGAACACCGGGGAGCTGTTTTTT CAISPKTGPNTGELFF
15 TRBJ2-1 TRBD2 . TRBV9 TGTGCCAGCAGTGCCGGGACTAGCGGGAGTCATGAGCAGTTCTTC CASSAGTSGSHEQFF
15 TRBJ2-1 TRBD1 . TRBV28 TGTGCCAGCAGTTCTCTCGGGACAGATTACAATGAGCAGTTCTTC CASSSLGTDYNEQFF
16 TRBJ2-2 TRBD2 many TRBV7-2 TGTGCCAGCAGCAGGACTAGCGGGGAACTGACCGGGGAGCTGTTTTTT CASSRTSGELTGELFF
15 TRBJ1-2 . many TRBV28 TGTGCCAGCAGTCCCGATCTCTCCAACACCTATGGCTACACCTTC CASSPDLSNTYGYTF
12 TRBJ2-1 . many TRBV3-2 TGTGCCGCTCCGGGGGAATACAATGAGCAGTTCTTC CAAPGEYNEQFF
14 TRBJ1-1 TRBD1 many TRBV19 TGTGCCAGTACCCCCCGGACAGGGAACACTGAAGCTTTCTTT CASTPRTGNTEAFF
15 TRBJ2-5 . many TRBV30 TGTGCCTGGAGTGTAACGGGGGGCTCCCCAGAGACCCAGTACTTC CAWSVTGGSPETQYF
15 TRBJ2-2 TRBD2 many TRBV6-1 TGTGCCAGCAGTTATGAGACTAGCGTCACCGGGGAGCTGTTTTTT CASSYETSVTGELFF
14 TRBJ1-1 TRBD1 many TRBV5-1 TGCGCCAGCAGCCGACTGGACAGGAGCACTGAAGCTTTCTTT CASSRLDRSTEAFF
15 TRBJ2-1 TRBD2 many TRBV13 TGTGCCAGCAGCTCGGCAGCGGGAGGAGCCAATGAGCAGTTCTTC CASSSAAGGANEQFF
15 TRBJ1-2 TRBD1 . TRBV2 TGTGCCAGCAGTGGAGGGACAGGGACCAACTATGGCTACACCTTC CASSGGTGTNYGYTF
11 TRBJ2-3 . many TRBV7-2 TGTGCCAGCAGCTTTGTCGATACGCAGTATTTT CASSFVDTQYF
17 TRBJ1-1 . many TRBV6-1 TGTGCCAGCAGTTTACCATGGGTGGCAGGCGCGAACACTGAAGCTTTCTTT CASSLPWVAGANTEAFF
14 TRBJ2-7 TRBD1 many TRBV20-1 TGCAGTGCTGTCCGGGACAGGGGCTCCTACGAGCAGTACTTC CSAVRDRGSYEQYF
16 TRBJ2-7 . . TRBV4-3 TGCGCCAGCAGCCAAGATAGAAACTACCTCTCCTACGAGCAGTACTTC CASSQDRNYLSYEQYF
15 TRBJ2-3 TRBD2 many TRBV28 TGTGCCAGCAGTAGTAGCGGGGGATTCACAGATACGCAGTATTTT CASSSSGGFTDTQYF
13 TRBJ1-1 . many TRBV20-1 TGCAGTGCTAGAGATTCCGGGGTGACTGAAGCTTTCTTT CSARDSGVTEAFF
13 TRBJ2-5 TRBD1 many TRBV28 TGTGCCAGCAGGCAGGGACAGCAAGAGACCCAGTACTTC CASRQGQQETQYF
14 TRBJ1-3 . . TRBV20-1 TGCAGTGCTAGAGATAGGGCGGCTGGAAACACCATATATTTT CSARDRAAGNTIYF
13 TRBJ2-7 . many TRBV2 TGTGCCAGCAGCGGGACACAAACCTACGAGCAGTACTTC CASSGTQTYEQYF
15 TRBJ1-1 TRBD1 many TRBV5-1 TGCGCCAGCAGCAAGGGACAGGGGGTAAAGGGTGAAGCTTTCTTT CASSKGQGVKGEAFF
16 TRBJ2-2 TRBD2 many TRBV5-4 TGTGCCAGCAGGGCTAGCGGGGGCTCGAACACCGGGGAGCTGTTTTTT CASRASGGSNTGELFF
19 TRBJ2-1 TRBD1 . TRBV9 TGTGCCAGCAGCGTAGCCTCCAAAGGGGGCCCTGGCTCCTACAATGAGCAGTTCTTC CASSVASKGGPGSYNEQFF
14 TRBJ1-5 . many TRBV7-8 TGTGCCAGCAGCTTAGGGGGCATCAATCAGCCCCAGCATTTT CASSLGGINQPQHF
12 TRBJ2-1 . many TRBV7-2 TGTGCCAGCAGCACCCCCGTGGGTGAGCAGTTCTTC CASSTPVGEQFF
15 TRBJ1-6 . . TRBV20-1 TGCAGTGCGCCGAACCCGCAGCAAAAGAATTCACCCCTCCACTTT CSAPNPQQKNSPLHF
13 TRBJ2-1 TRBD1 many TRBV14 TGTGCCAGCACCGGATCCGGACAGGGAGTGCAGTTCTTC CASTGSGQGVQFF